This T cell receptor beta chain was captured in a study of beta chain features in type 1 diabetes. Study outcomes and limitations: It was among patients, rather than healthy donors, that naive, central memory and Treg TCRB repertoires appeared more similar. Resolution of whether HLA type affects TCRB rearrangement was not achieved here.

In the case of this clone: What it binds is not known.

The V end was cut by 6 bases, the J end by 1 base, with 12 bases between. The CDR3 consists of 14 residues. Germline V CDR1 and CDR2: LNHDA, SQIVND (reference sequence). A heparinised blood draw that averaged roughly 100 mL was obtained once from each donor. The entirety of the isolated RNA underwent reverse transcription, so expressed TCRB transcripts were sequenced. The read count averaged around 3.5 million across naive, central memory and regulatory T cell samples. The protocol was immunoSEQ multiplex PCR, while the TCRdb copy is restricted to in-frame clones and leaves out a portion. The sample carries hundreds of thousands of clones, roughly 11% recorded once.

This chain uses TRBV19 with TRBJ1-1; no firm D call. The sequence was collected from a woman aged 18-30 years in good health. The sample taken for sequencing was naive CD4+ T cells from blood. The CDR3 region is CASSPVRENTEAFF. The DNA of the CDR3 is TGTGCCAGTAGCCCCGTGAGGGAGAACACTGAAGCTTTCTTT.